These 18 T cell receptor beta chains share one sample of origin, sequenced in a study of cytomegalovirus exposure and HLA in healthy donors. The method was immunoSEQ multiplex PCR; TCRdb's version includes in-frame clones alone and lacks a portion of them. This sample carries hundreds of thousands of clones, about nine tenths of them seen once, and the ten largest clones take under 0.9%. The sample comprised PBMCs. The receptor source for this set is a young woman in good health and CMV-seronegative.

The CDR3 spells CASSLWTGGETQYF. The CDR3, as DNA: TGTGCCAGCAGTCTCTGGACAGGGGGGGAGACCCAGTACTTC. The genes are TRBV27 and TRBJ2-5, with TRBD1 matching 10 bases. Germline V gene data show CDR1 as MNHEY and CDR2 as SMNVEV (reference sequence). V lost 5 bases, J lost 5 bases, and 5 bases stayed unmatched. The length of the CDR3 is 14 residues.

The gene calls are TRBV6-5 and TRBJ1-1; D might be TRBD1 (5 bases). The CDR3 length is 14 residues. Per germline, CDR1 MNHEY and CDR2 SVGAGI. V was cut by 7 bases and J by 5 bases, with 17 bases left in between. CDR3 loop: CASTISAGRTEAFF. CDR3 DNA: TGTGCCAGCACTATTAGTGCAGGGAGGACTGAAGCTTTCTTT.

The V and J genes are TRBV6-4 and TRBJ2-1, with 8 bases identical to TRBD2. Germline V gene lookup returns CDR1 MRHNA and CDR2 SNTAGT. This CDR3 has 17 residues. The junction had 19 bases not matched to a gene; V was cut back by 11 bases and J by 4 bases. The CDR3 DNA reads TGTGCCTTCCTGCGATATAGCGGGGCCGGCGGATACAATGAGCAGTTCTTC. Translating gives CAFLRYSGAGGYNEQFF.

The chain combines TRBV2 with TRBJ2-2; 10 nucleotides align to TRBD2. V trimming: 7 bases; J trimming: 7 bases; junction bases outside the gene matches: 6. Looked up from germline, CDR1 is SNHLY and CDR2 is FYNNEI. The CDR3 extends over 14 amino acids. The CDR3 is CASKSSGSGGELFF. In DNA, the CDR3 is TGTGCCAGCAAGTCTAGCGGGAGCGGCGGGGAGCTGTTTTTT.

This clone showed up just once. The chain has TRBV15 and TRBJ2-5, with 8 nucleotides matching TRBD1. The ends lost 4 bases at V and 5 bases at J; junction bases unmatched: 12. CDR1 is LNHNV, CDR2 YYDKDF, per germline (reference sequence). The CDR3 has 16 amino acids. The CDR3 here is CATSTHKGQGGETQYF. The CDR3 DNA is TGTGCCACCAGCACTCATAAAGGACAGGGAGGTGAGACCCAGTACTTC. Full variable domain (outside the CDR3, taken from reference TRBV15 and TRBJ2-5): DAMVIQNPRYQVTQFGKPVTLSCSQTLNHNVMYWYQQKSSQAPKLLFHYYDKDFNNEADTPDNFQSRRPNTSFCFLDIRSPGLGDTAMYLCATSTHKGQGGETQYFGPGTRLLVL.

This chain joins TRBV5-4 and TRBJ2-7, with 8 bases aligning to TRBD1. The CDR3 spans 15 residues. After removal of 2 bases from V and 3 bases from J, the junction contained 7 bases not matched to a gene. CDR1 and CDR2 from the germline V gene are SGHNT and YYREEE (reference sequence). CDR3 in DNA: TGTGCCAGCAGCTTTCGGGACAGGACCATCTACGAGCAGTACTTC. This sequence encodes CASSFRDRTIYEQYF.

This rearrangement joins TRBV28 to TRBJ1-2; TRBD1 matches at 8 bases. The germline CDR1 and CDR2 sequences are MDHEN and SYDVKM. The ends lost 1 base at V and 5 bases at J; junction bases unmatched: 3. The CDR3 length is 14 residues. The CDR3, as DNA: TGTGCCAGCAGTTTATCTGACAGGGGTTATGGCTACACCTTC. This codes for CASSLSDRGYGYTF.

V and J are TRBV27 and TRBJ2-7, with TRBD1 matching over 7 bases. V gave up 6 bases and J gave up 4 bases; unmatched junction bases: 9. Germline assignment: CDR1 MNHEY and CDR2 SMNVEV (reference sequence). This CDR3 spans 14 amino acids. The DNA of the CDR3 is TGTGCCAGCAGGCCCGAAGACAGGGTTTACGAGCAGTACTTC. Translated: CASRPEDRVYEQYF.

The chain's CDR3 is CAIGSGSYYNEQFF. CDR3 DNA: TGTGCCATAGGGAGCGGGAGCTACTACAATGAGCAGTTCTTC. The chain has TRBV10-3 and TRBJ2-1; 8 bases map to TRBD2. There are 14 residues in the CDR3. J lost 3 bases, V lost 9 bases, and 7 bases had no gene match. Germline-derived CDR1 and CDR2 are ENHRY and SYGVKD.

The rearrangement links TRBV18 to TRBJ1-3; D call uncertain. CDR3 length: 16 residues. Germline V lookup: CDR1 KGHSH, CDR2 LQKENI. V lost 3 bases and J 0 bases, leaving 12 bases between the germline ends. The CDR3 bases are TGTGCCAGCTCACCCGCCGGGTTCAGCTCTGGAAACACCATATATTTT. It codes for CASSPAGFSSGNTIYF.

The V and J genes are TRBV27 and TRBJ2-1, with TRBD2 matching over 8 bases. The CDR3 runs to 13 residues. The trim removed 5 bases at V and 6 bases at J, leaving 3 bases unmatched. The germline V gene encodes CDR1 MNHEY and CDR2 SMNVEV (reference sequence). This CDR3 is CASSREGGNEQFF. DNA for the CDR3: TGTGCCAGCAGTCGGGAGGGAGGCAATGAGCAGTTCTTC.

The V and J genes are TRBV19 and TRBJ1-4; D is possibly TRBD1 (5 bases). The germline gives CDR1 LNHDA, CDR2 SQIVND (reference sequence). The CDR3 covers 15 residues. V dropped 6 bases and J dropped 0 bases, with 11 bases sitting between them. The CDR3 loop reads CASRDGTPTNEKLFF. In DNA, the CDR3 is TGTGCCAGTAGGGACGGGACTCCAACTAATGAAAAACTGTTTTTT.

The chain uses TRBV19 and TRBJ2-7, with TRBD1 matching over 10 bases. V was clipped by 1 base and J by 6 bases; unmatched bases: 6. CDR1 and CDR2 from the germline V gene are LNHDA and SQIVND (reference sequence). This CDR3 region has 15 residues. The CDR3 region has the DNA TGTGCCAGTAGTATAGTGTTGGGACAGGGGCGCGAGCAGTACTTC. Translated: CASSIVLGQGREQYF.

The chain has TRBV7-9 and TRBJ1-6; TRBD1 matches at 10 bases. Germline V gives CDR1 SEHNR, CDR2 FQNEAQ (reference sequence). The CDR3 runs 13 residues. J lost 7 bases, V lost 6 bases, and 0 bases had no gene match. The CDR3 bases are TGTGCCAGCAGGGGACAGGGGAATTCACCCCTCCACTTT. This codes for CASRGQGNSPLHF.

The chain joins TRBV5-5 to TRBJ1-2, with D uncertain. V dropped 0 bases and J dropped 2 bases, with 14 bases sitting between them. The CDR3 runs to 16 residues. Germline V gives CDR1 SGHKS, CDR2 YYEKEE (reference sequence). CDR3 region: CASSLEARSPNYGYTF. In nucleotides, the CDR3 is TGTGCCAGCAGCTTGGAAGCCAGGTCACCCAACTATGGCTACACCTTC.

The chain couples TRBV7-6 to TRBJ1-1; 8 bases are a match to TRBD1. Trimming cost V 5 bases and J 5 bases; bases outside gene matches: 10. The CDR3 extends over 15 amino acids. The V gene's germline CDR1 is SGHVS and CDR2 FNYEAQ. CDR3 protein: CASSLRQGRRTEAFF. CDR3 sequence (DNA): TGTGCCAGCAGCCTACGACAGGGGCGACGGACTGAAGCTTTCTTT.

J is TRBJ2-7 and V is TRBV5-1; D is undetermined. The germline V gene has CDR1 SGHRS and CDR2 YFSETQ. This CDR3 spans 12 amino acids. V lost 1 base to trimming and J lost 3 bases, with 5 bases between them. The CDR3 spells CASSLHSYEQYF. Here the CDR3 DNA reads TGCGCCAGCAGCTTGCACAGCTACGAGCAGTACTTC. Complete variable domain (other parts from reference TRBV5-1 and TRBJ2-7): KAGVTQTPRYLIKTRGQQVTLSCSPISGHRSVSWYQQTPGQGLQFLFEYFSETQRNKGNFPGRFSGRQFSNSRSEMNVSTLELGDSALYLCASSLHSYEQYFGPGTRLTVT.

The gene calls are TRBV7-9 and TRBJ2-3; TRBD1 matches at 8 bases. The CDR3 is made up of 16 amino acids. The J segment lost 3 bases and the V segment lost 5 bases, leaving 10 bases of the junction unmatched. Germline V gene data show CDR1 as SEHNR and CDR2 as FQNEAQ (reference sequence). CDR3 protein: CASSQGALGETDTQYF. CDR3 DNA sequence: TGTGCCAGCAGCCAGGGGGCTCTAGGGGAAACAGATACGCAGTATTTT.